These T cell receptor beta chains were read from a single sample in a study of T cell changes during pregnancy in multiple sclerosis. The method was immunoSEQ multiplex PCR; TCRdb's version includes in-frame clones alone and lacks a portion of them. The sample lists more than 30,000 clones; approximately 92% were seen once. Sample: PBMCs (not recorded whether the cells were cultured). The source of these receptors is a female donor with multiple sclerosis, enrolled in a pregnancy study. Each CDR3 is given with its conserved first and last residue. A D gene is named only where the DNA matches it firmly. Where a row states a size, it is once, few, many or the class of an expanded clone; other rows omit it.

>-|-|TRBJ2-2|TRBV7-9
CASSWDPTGELFF
TGTGCCAGCAGCTGGGACCCCACCGGGGAGCTGTTTTTT
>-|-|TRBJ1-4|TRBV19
CASTNRATNEKLFF
TGTGCCAGCACCAACAGGGCAACTAATGAAAAACTGTTTTTT
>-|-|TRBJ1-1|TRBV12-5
CASGLGDTNTEAFF
TGTGCTAGTGGTTTGGGGGACACAAACACTGAAGCTTTCTTT
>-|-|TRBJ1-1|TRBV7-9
CASSLALGRAFF
TGTGCCAGCAGCTTAGCGCTCGGGCGAGCTTTCTTT
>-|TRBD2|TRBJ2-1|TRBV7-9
CASSFGGSSYNEQFF
TGTGCCAGCAGCTTCGGCGGGAGTTCCTACAATGAGCAGTTCTTC
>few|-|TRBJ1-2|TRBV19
CASSIIAESYGYTF
TGTGCCAGTAGTATTATTGCCGAAAGCTATGGCTACACCTTC
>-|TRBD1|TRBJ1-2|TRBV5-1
CASSLGQGTYGYTF
TGCGCCAGCAGCCTGGGACAGGGGACATATGGCTACACCTTC
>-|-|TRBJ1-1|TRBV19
CASSMDPKGNTEAFF
TGTGCCAGTAGTATGGACCCGAAAGGTAACACTGAAGCTTTCTTT
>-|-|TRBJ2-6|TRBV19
CASSDFSGANVLTF
TGTGCCAGTAGCGACTTCTCTGGGGCCAACGTCCTGACTTTC
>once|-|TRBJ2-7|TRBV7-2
CASSAGMAYEQYF
TGTGCCAGCAGCGCTGGGATGGCCTACGAGCAGTACTTC
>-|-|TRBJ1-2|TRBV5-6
CASSFWVKGGYTF
TGTGCCAGCAGCTTTTGGGTAAAAGGAGGCTACACCTTC
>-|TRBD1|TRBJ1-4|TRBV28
CASSATGEGVKLFF
TGTGCCAGCAGTGCGACAGGGGAAGGTGTAAAACTGTTTTTT
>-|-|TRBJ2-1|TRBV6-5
CASSALRAEYNEQFF
TGTGCCAGCAGTGCCCTCAGGGCTGAATACAATGAGCAGTTCTTC
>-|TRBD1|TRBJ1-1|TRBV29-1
CSVVRDRGLNTEAFF
TGCAGCGTGGTAAGGGACAGGGGCTTGAACACTGAAGCTTTCTTT
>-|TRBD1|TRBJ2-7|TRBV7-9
CASSLVVTGPYEQYF
TGTGCCAGCAGCTTAGTGGTGACAGGGCCCTACGAGCAGTACTTC
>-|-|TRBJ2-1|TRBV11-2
CASSLEGGRYNEQFF
TGTGCCAGCAGCTTAGAAGGGGGACGGTACAATGAGCAGTTCTTC
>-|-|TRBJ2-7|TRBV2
CASSQTVDEQYF
TGTGCCAGCAGTCAAACGGTCGACGAGCAGTACTTC
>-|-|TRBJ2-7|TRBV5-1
CASSPSTGYEQYF
TGCGCCAGCAGCCCGTCGACGGGTTACGAGCAGTACTTC
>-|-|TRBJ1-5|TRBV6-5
CASAETRGQPQHF
TGTGCCAGCGCCGAGACGAGGGGTCAGCCCCAGCATTTT
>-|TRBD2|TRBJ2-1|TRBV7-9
CASSLWTSGENNEQFF
TGTGCCAGCAGCCTATGGACTAGCGGGGAAAACAATGAGCAGTTCTTC
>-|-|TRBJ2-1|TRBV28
CASSQGGSPFTYNEQFF
TGTGCCAGCAGCCAGGGAGGCAGCCCATTTACCTACAATGAGCAGTTCTTC
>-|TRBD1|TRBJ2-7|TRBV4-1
CASSQTGTGTYEQYF
TGCGCCAGCAGCCAAACCGGGACAGGGACCTACGAGCAGTACTTC
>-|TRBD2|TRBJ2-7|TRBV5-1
CASSLGTSGSYEQYF
TGCGCCAGCAGCCTTGGGACTAGCGGGAGCTACGAGCAGTACTTC
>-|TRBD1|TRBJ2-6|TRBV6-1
CASSEVIRQGAAGANVLTF
TGTGCCAGCAGTGAAGTCATCAGACAGGGGGCGGCTGGGGCCAACGTCCTGACTTTC
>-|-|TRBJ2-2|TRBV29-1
CSVDSGNTGELFF
TGCAGCGTTGATTCTGGTAACACCGGGGAGCTGTTTTTT
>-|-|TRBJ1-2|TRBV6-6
CAIWDGTYGYTF
TGTGCCATATGGGACGGCACCTATGGCTACACCTTC
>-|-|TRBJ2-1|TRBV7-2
CASSLTLASSYNEQFF
TGTGCCAGCAGCCTCACGCTAGCAAGCTCCTACAATGAGCAGTTCTTC
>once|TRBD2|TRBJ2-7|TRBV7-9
CASREGLAGGLYEQYF
TGTGCCAGCAGGGAGGGGCTAGCGGGAGGTCTCTACGAGCAGTACTTC
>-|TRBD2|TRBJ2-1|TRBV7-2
CASSLGSAGPYNEQFF
TGTGCCAGCAGCTTAGGATCAGCGGGACCCTACAATGAGCAGTTCTTC
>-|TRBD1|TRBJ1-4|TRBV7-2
CASSLGVTGVSEKLFF
TGTGCCAGCAGCTTAGGCGTTACAGGGGTTAGCGAAAAACTGTTTTTT
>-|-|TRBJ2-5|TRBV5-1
CASSLEETQYF
TGCGCCAGCAGCTTGGAAGAGACCCAGTACTTC
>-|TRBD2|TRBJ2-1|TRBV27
CASSLNTPSGGQFF
TGTGCCAGCAGCCTTAATACTCCCTCGGGAGGGCAGTTCTTC
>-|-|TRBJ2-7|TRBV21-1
CASSKVRGQGVAEQYF
TGTGCCAGCAGCAAAGTTCGGGGCCAGGGGGTTGCCGAGCAGTACTTC
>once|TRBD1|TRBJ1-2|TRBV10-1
CASSERTGGGYTF
TGCGCCAGCAGTGAGAGGACAGGGGGTGGCTACACCTTC
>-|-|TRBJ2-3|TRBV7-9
CASSPTGATDTQYF
TGTGCCAGCAGCCCCACGGGGGCCACAGATACGCAGTATTTT
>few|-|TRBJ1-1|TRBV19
CASSPLELNTEAFF
TGTGCCAGTAGTCCCCTGGAACTGAACACTGAAGCTTTCTTT
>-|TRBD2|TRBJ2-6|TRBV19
CASTPTSGSSGANVLTF
TGTGCCAGTACCCCGACTAGCGGGAGCTCTGGGGCCAACGTCCTGACTTTC
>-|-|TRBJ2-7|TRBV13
CASSSLGLSPEQYF
TGTGCCAGCAGCTCACTGGGACTGTCCCCCGAGCAGTACTTC
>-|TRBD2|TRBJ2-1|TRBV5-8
CASSLVWREGMNEQFF
TGTGCCAGCAGCTTGGTCTGGAGGGAGGGCATGAATGAGCAGTTCTTC
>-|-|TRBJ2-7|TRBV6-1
CASRLPLYEQYF
TGTGCCAGCAGGCTTCCCCTCTACGAGCAGTACTTC
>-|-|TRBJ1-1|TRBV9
CASSASGHFMNTEAFF
TGTGCCAGCAGCGCCTCGGGACACTTCATGAACACTGAAGCTTTCTTT
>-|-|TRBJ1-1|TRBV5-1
CASSLERGTEAFF
TGCGCCAGCAGCTTGGAACGTGGGACTGAAGCTTTCTTT
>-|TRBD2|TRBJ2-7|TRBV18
CASSPSGMVVYEQYF
TGTGCCAGCTCACCTAGCGGGATGGTGGTCTACGAGCAGTACTTC
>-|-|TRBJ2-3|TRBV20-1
CSARDPRTQYF
TGCAGTGCTAGAGATCCGCGGACGCAGTATTTT
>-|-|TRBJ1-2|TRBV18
CASSRGAGEAYGYTF
TGTGCCAGCTCACGAGGAGCTGGGGAAGCATATGGCTACACCTTC
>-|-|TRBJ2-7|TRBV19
CASSIDRQYSYEQYF
TGTGCCAGTAGTATAGACAGGCAGTACTCCTACGAGCAGTACTTC
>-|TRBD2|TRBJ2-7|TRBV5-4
CASSLLGDYSYEQYF
TGTGCCAGCAGCTTGTTGGGGGACTACTCCTACGAGCAGTACTTC